The sequence of this T cell receptor (beta chain) was determined in a study of human T cells and chemical hapten exposure. Study summary: Patients got weekly scalp diphenylcyclopropenone doses over the roughly 24-week study.

Germline V CDR1 and CDR2: MNHEY, SVGEGT. Trimming removed 4 bases at V and 10 bases at J, with 14 bases between. This CDR3 region has 14 residues. One entry per CDR3 protein, called by TCRdb with MiXCR from the RACE reads. In the table there are under 200,000 distinct CDR3 sequences, roughly 25% of which are singletons. Time point reported: patch test 3, about 24 weeks after DPC sensitization. Regarding treatment: therapeutic diphenylcyclopropenone sensitization with weekly scalp DPC. Here the sequenced sample was whole blood, taken in connection with sensitization to the hapten diphenylcyclopropenone (DPC). The sequence was obtained from a woman younger than 35 with alopecia areata. Some clones in this sample may be carry-over from other donors' samples. The rearrangement uses TRBV6-2 or TRBV6-3 and TRBJ1-6, with D possibly being TRBD1 (6 bases). In DNA, the CDR3 is TGTGCCAGCAGTTCCGATCGGACAGTCTCACCCCTCCACTTT. Its translation is CASSSDRTVSPLHF.